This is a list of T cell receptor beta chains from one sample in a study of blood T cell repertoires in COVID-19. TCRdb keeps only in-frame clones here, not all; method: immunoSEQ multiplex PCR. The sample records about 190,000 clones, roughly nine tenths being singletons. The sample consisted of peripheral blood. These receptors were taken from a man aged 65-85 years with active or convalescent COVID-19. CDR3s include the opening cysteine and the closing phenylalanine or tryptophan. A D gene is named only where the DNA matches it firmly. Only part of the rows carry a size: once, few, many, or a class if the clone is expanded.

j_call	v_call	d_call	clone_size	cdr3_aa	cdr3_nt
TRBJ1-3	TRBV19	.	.	CASSRRVDSGNTIYF	TGTGCCAGTAGTCGCCGTGTAGACTCTGGAAACACCATATATTTT
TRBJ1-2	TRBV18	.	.	CASSPPLAGVYGYTF	TGTGCCAGCTCACCACCTCTGGCAGGGGTGTATGGCTACACCTTC
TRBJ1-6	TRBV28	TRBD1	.	CASRRVRGRSYNSPLHF	TGTGCCAGCAGGAGGGTAAGGGGGCGCTCCTATAATTCACCCCTCCACTTT
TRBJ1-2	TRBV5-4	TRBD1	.	CASSPPGQAYGYTF	TGTGCCAGCAGCCCACCGGGACAGGCTTATGGCTACACCTTC
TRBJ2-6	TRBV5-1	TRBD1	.	CASSPGTGTGGSGANVLTF	TGCGCCAGCAGCCCGGGGACCGGGACAGGGGGCTCTGGGGCCAACGTCCTGACTTTC
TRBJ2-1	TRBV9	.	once	CASSVGAGSGHNEQFF	TGTGCCAGCAGCGTAGGGGCGGGATCAGGGCACAATGAGCAGTTCTTC
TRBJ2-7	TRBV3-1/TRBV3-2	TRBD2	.	CASSQDKVAGSGEQYF	TGTGCCAGCAGCCAAGATAAGGTAGCGGGGTCGGGGGAGCAGTACTTC
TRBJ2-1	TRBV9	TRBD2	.	CASSVYARASGHNEQFF	TGTGCCAGCAGCGTATATGCCAGGGCTAGCGGACACAATGAGCAGTTCTTC
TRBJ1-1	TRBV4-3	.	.	CASSQESVNTEAFF	TGCGCCAGCAGCCAAGAATCCGTGAACACTGAAGCTTTCTTT
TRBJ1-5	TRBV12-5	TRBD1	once	CASGLVDGDRGCCSNQPQHF	TGTGCTAGTGGTTTGGTAGATGGGGACAGGGGTTGTTGTAGCAATCAGCCCCAGCATTTT
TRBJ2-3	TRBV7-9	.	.	CASSLALLDTQYF	TGTGCCAGCAGCTTAGCCCTTCTTGATACGCAGTATTTT